The clone carrying this T cell receptor (beta chain) has only a few counts. Its antigen is as yet unknown. PCR amplification relied on 60 Vbeta primers (plus 13 Jbeta primers). Measured with immunoSEQ multiplex PCR; TCRdb has only the in-frame clones, and not every one. Of about 150,000 clones detected, 80% appear once; the ten largest clones hold 13% to 15%. Trimming pared 4 bases from V and 4 bases from J, leaving 7 bases between. The CDR3 sequence is 12 residues long. Germline values: CDR1 LGHNA, CDR2 YSLEER. The data were taken from a study of cytomegalovirus exposure and HLA in healthy donors. Study findings and constraints: Later on, a genetic analysis was performed. It linked a missense variant in DCLRE1C with V- and J-gene trimming of TCR beta.

Sequencing input: PBMCs. The gene calls are TRBV4-3 and TRBJ1-1; TRBD1 might be the D (5 bases). This receptor was identified in a woman in her forties in good health and CMV-seronegative. The CDR3 bases are TGCGCCAGCAGCCCCCAGGGCACTGAAGCTTTCTTT. It codes for CASSPQGTEAFF.